The 16 T cell receptor beta chains listed next were all sequenced from one sample in a study of early T cells in non-severe SARS-CoV-2 infection. TCRdb reanalysed the 5' RACE reads using MiXCR and keeps one entry per CDR3 protein. The sample contains about 83,000 distinct CDR3 sequences, about 10% of which appear only once. The material sequenced was whole blood, taken at baseline. The receptors stem from an adult who was a healthcare worker with PCR-confirmed SARS-CoV-2 infection or an uninfected control (not recorded which).

This clonotype showed up just a few times. This chain links TRBV2 with TRBJ2-3, with 13 bases lining up with TRBD2. The CDR3 spans 19 residues. Germline CDR1 reads SNHLY; CDR2 reads FYNNEI. Trimming removed 3 bases from V and 6 bases from J; junction bases left unmatched: 15. As DNA, the CDR3 is TGTGCCAGCAGTGATAGAACAGGAAGACTAGCGGGAGGAAGGGATACGCAGTATTTT. As protein: CASSDRTGRLAGGRDTQYF.

This clonotype was detected ten times or more. The J gene is TRBJ1-5, the V gene TRBV5-6, with TRBD1 matching over 7 bases. Trimming at V came to 4 bases and at J to 7 bases, leaving 8 bases not matched to a gene. The CDR3 runs to 14 residues. CDR1 and CDR2 (germline): SGHDT, YYEEEE. This CDR3 reads CASSKTGEEQPQHF. DNA for the CDR3: TGTGCCAGCAGCAAAACAGGGGAGGAACAGCCCCAGCATTTT.

At least ten counts were recorded for this clonotype. This chain joins TRBV2 and TRBJ2-1; 7 bases agree with TRBD1. This CDR3 has 15 residues. Germline CDR1 is SNHLY and CDR2 is FYNNEI. With 3 bases clipped from V and 9 bases from J, the junction kept 11 bases outside the gene matches. The CDR3 DNA reads TGTGCCAGCAGTGATCCGGGACAGAGGAGTGTTGAGCAGTTCTTC. It specifies CASSDPGQRSVEQFF.

This clonotype was counted ten times or more. V is TRBV4-1 and J is TRBJ2-1; 11 positions match TRBD2. CDR3 length: 17 amino acids. The V gene end was trimmed by 1 base and the J gene end by 4 bases; junction bases not matched to a gene: 6. Germline V lookup: CDR1 MGHRA, CDR2 YSYEKL. The CDR3 is CASSQVLAGGPYNEQFF. The CDR3 DNA follows: TGCGCCAGCAGCCAAGTGCTAGCGGGAGGCCCATACAATGAGCAGTTCTTC.

The CDR3 loop is CASSPRIGGTDTQYF. DNA of the CDR3: TGTGCCAGCAGCCCCCGGATAGGGGGCACAGATACGCAGTATTTT. The chain recombines TRBV7-8 with TRBJ2-3, with D perhaps TRBD1 (5 bases). The CDR3 length is 15 residues. V was cut by 5 bases and J by 1 base, with 13 bases left in between. Germline V lookup: CDR1 SGHVS, CDR2 FQNEAQ.

This clonotype came up a few times. The DNA of the CDR3 is TGTGCCAGCAGCTTAGGACAGGGGGCTGAAGCTTTCTTT. The encoded protein is CASSLGQGAEAFF. The J gene is TRBJ1-1, the V gene TRBV7-2, with 9 nucleotides matching TRBD1. The CDR3 sequence is 13 residues long. J lost 6 bases, V lost 1 base, and 0 bases had no gene match. Germline assignment: CDR1 SGHTA and CDR2 FQGNSA.

V gene TRBV5-4 combines with J gene TRBJ2-1; D is uncertain. CDR1 and CDR2 from the germline V gene are SGHNT and YYREEE (reference sequence). V was pared by 4 bases and J by 5 bases, with 10 bases between. The CDR3 consists of 13 residues. The CDR3 spells CASSTGPDNEQFF. CDR3 DNA sequence: TGTGCCAGCAGCACCGGACCAGACAATGAGCAGTTCTTC.

The chain employs TRBV9 and TRBJ2-3; TRBD2 agrees at 10 bases. The V gene end was trimmed by 0 bases and the J gene end by 3 bases; junction bases not matched to a gene: 4. This CDR3 region has 16 residues. Germline values: CDR1 SGDLS, CDR2 YYNGEE. The CDR3 bases are TGTGCCAGCAGCGTAGGTCGGACTAGCGGTACAGATACGCAGTATTTT. Its protein is CASSVGRTSGTDTQYF.

The chain uses TRBV19 and TRBJ2-1; 8 positions match TRBD2. After removal of 3 bases from V and 7 bases from J, the junction contained 5 bases not matched to a gene. This CDR3 comprises 14 residues. The germline gives CDR1 LNHDA, CDR2 SQIVND (reference sequence). The CDR3 loop is CASSIREGLNEQFF. DNA for the CDR3: TGTGCCAGTAGTATCCGGGAGGGCCTAAATGAGCAGTTCTTC.

This clonotype occurred many times. The rearrangement links TRBV3-1 to TRBJ2-2; 11 nucleotides line up with TRBD2. Germline-derived CDR1 and CDR2 are LGHDT and YNNKEL (reference sequence). There are 16 residues in the CDR3. Trimming removed 4 bases from V and 4 bases from J; junction bases left unmatched: 5. CDR3 region: CASSPGTSGFTGELFF. The CDR3, as DNA: TGTGCCAGCAGCCCCGGGACTAGCGGTTTCACCGGGGAGCTGTTTTTT.

This clonotype was seen a handful of times. This chain links TRBV18 with TRBJ1-5; D not resolved. CDR1 and CDR2 (germline): KGHSH, LQKENI. Trimming took off 3 bases at V and 3 bases at J, with 0 bases between the two ends. The length of the CDR3 is 11 residues. CDR3 amino acids: CASSPNQPQHF. In nucleotides, the CDR3 is TGTGCCAGCTCACCCAATCAGCCCCAGCATTTT.

This clonotype came up many times. The rearrangement links TRBV5-4 to TRBJ2-5; the D gene is possibly TRBD1 (7 bases). CDR3 length equals 14 residues. Trimming stripped 6 bases from V and 2 bases from J, with 14 bases between. Germline V gene data show CDR1 as SGHNT and CDR2 as YYREEE (reference sequence). The DNA for the CDR3 is TGTGCCAGCACAGGGGGGACAGTTCAAGAGACCCAGTACTTC. Its translation is CASTGGTVQETQYF.

This clonotype occurred many times. The genes are TRBV20-1 and TRBJ2-7; D may be TRBD1 (5 bases). Germline V CDR1 and CDR2: DFQATT, SNEGSKA (reference sequence). The CDR3 length is 15 residues. Trimming removed 3 bases at V and 3 bases at J, with 18 bases between. The CDR3 coding sequence is TGCAGTGCTAGCGAGCCAAGACCAACAGGCTACGAGCAGTACTTC. Protein: CSASEPRPTGYEQYF.

In its sample, this clonotype was seen a few times. The chain is built from TRBV27 and TRBJ2-7; 7 nucleotides match TRBD2. V shed 8 bases, J shed 2 bases, and the junction held 9 bases outside the gene matches. Germline CDR1 is MNHEY and CDR2 is SMNVEV (reference sequence). The CDR3 length is 14 residues. The DNA of the CDR3 is TGTGCCAGCGGGGCGGGAGCGGGGCCCTACGAGCAGTACTTC. Translation: CASGAGAGPYEQYF.

This clonotype was seen a handful of times. The chain is built from TRBV19 and TRBJ2-1; 7 nucleotides line up with TRBD2. V lost 5 bases, J lost 7 bases, and 8 bases stayed unmatched. Germline V gene lookup returns CDR1 LNHDA and CDR2 SQIVND (reference sequence). The CDR3 spans 14 residues. The chain's CDR3 is CASSQMGGSNEQFF. The CDR3 DNA reads TGTGCCAGTAGTCAGATGGGAGGGTCGAATGAGCAGTTCTTC.

V and J are TRBV7-9 and TRBJ2-7; no reliable D call. CDR3 length equals 12 residues. Per the germline V gene, CDR1 is SEHNR and CDR2 is FQNEAQ (reference sequence). Between the trimmed V and J ends, which lost 6 bases and 7 bases, there was a span of 13 bases. CDR3 in DNA: TGTGCCAGCAGACCCCTGGTGAGGGAGCAGTACTTC. Translation gives CASRPLVREQYF.